This T cell receptor beta chain was captured in a study of cytomegalovirus exposure and HLA in healthy donors. Germline CDR1 KGHSH, CDR2 LQKENI. Trimming took 1 base from V and 0 from J, leaving 10 bases between them. This CDR3 comprises 16 residues. It was with 60 Vbeta and 13 Jbeta primers that the PCR ran. The method was immunoSEQ multiplex PCR; TCRdb's version includes in-frame clones alone and lacks a portion of them. The sample holds about 130,000 clones, about 70% seen once. As to this clone: The antigen is undetermined.

Points from the study as a whole: DRB1 had the most TCR associations and HLA-C the fewest, a later analysis found, with rates varying by HLA locus. Later on, analysis showed that most CMV-associated TCR beta chains appeared to be HLA-restricted.

The source of this sequence is a man aged 35-49 years in good health and CMV-seronegative. This chain joins TRBV18 and TRBJ1-5; D unresolved. The sequenced material came from PBMCs. CDR3 sequence: CASSPQGGDSNQPQHF. The CDR3, as DNA: TGTGCCAGCTCACCACAGGGCGGGGATAGCAATCAGCCCCAGCATTTT.